This T cell receptor beta chain was sequenced for a study of cytomegalovirus exposure and HLA in healthy donors. The CDR3 extends over 13 amino acids. Germline CDR1 is SSHAT and CDR2 is FNYEAQ (reference sequence). The ends were cut back, 5 bases at V and 6 bases at J, with 14 bases in the middle. Repertoires were generated with immunoSEQ multiplex PCR, while TCRdb's copy carries only in-frame clones and drops some. The sample shows over 150,000 clones, approximately 86% of them seen only once. The receptor's source is a man aged 18 to 30 in good health and CMV-seropositive. The sample was PBMCs. The rearrangement joins TRBV7-7 to TRBJ2-7, with D possibly being TRBD2 (5 bases). The CDR3 reads CASSQDFDGEQYF. The CDR3 nucleotides are TGTGCCAGCAGCCAGGACTTTGACGGCGAGCAGTACTTC.